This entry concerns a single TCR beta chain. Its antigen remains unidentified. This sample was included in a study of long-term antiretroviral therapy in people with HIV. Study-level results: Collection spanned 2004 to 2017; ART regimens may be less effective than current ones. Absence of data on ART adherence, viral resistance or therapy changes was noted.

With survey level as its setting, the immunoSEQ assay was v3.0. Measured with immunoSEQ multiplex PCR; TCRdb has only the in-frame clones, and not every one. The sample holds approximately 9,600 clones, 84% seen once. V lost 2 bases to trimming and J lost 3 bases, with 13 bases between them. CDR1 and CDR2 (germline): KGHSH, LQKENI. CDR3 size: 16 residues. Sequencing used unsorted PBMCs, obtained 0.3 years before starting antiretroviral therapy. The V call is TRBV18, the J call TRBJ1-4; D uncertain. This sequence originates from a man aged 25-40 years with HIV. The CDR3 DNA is TGTGCCAGCTCACCAATATCACAGCGGGCTAATGAAAAACTGTTTTTT. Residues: CASSPISQRANEKLFF.